The rows below give T cell receptor beta chains drawn from one sample of a study of blood T cell repertoires in COVID-19. TCRdb keeps only in-frame clones here, not all; method: immunoSEQ multiplex PCR. In the table there are 260,000 or so clones, around 82% of which are singletons. The material sequenced was peripheral blood. These receptors all come from a human donor in a cohort sampled during active COVID-19. Each CDR3 is given without its conserved first and last residue. Fields, in order: clone size, J gene, V gene, CDR3 protein. The size field is filled for only some rows; it gives once, few, many or a size class.

abundance: NA; j_gene: TRBJ1-2; v_gene: TRBV6-5; CDR3aa: ASSNIAGFVGYT
abundance: few; j_gene: TRBJ2-1; v_gene: TRBV3-1/TRBV3-2; CDR3aa: ASSQGSQAESSYNEQF
abundance: NA; j_gene: TRBJ2-2; v_gene: TRBV6-5; CDR3aa: ASSYSFLNTGELF
abundance: NA; j_gene: TRBJ1-1; v_gene: TRBV7-2; CDR3aa: ASSPALGRYSEAF
abundance: NA; j_gene: TRBJ2-6; v_gene: TRBV5-4; CDR3aa: ASSLGAFGSGANVLT
abundance: NA; j_gene: TRBJ2-7; v_gene: TRBV7-8; CDR3aa: ASSSGHLYEQY
abundance: NA; j_gene: TRBJ2-7; v_gene: TRBV4-1; CDR3aa: ASSQASDRTYEQY
abundance: NA; j_gene: TRBJ1-5; v_gene: TRBV7-8; CDR3aa: ASSLAFGGNQPQH
abundance: NA; j_gene: TRBJ1-1; v_gene: TRBV7-9; CDR3aa: ASSPDRVGEAF
abundance: NA; j_gene: TRBJ2-7; v_gene: TRBV24-1; CDR3aa: ATSANGYEQY
abundance: NA; j_gene: TRBJ2-5; v_gene: TRBV7-2; CDR3aa: ASSVHTGTVKQETQY
abundance: NA; j_gene: TRBJ2-7; v_gene: TRBV6-7; CDR3aa: ASSYSSLSGRRPYEQY
abundance: NA; j_gene: TRBJ1-5; v_gene: TRBV28; CDR3aa: ASSLPGQAGNQPQH
abundance: few; j_gene: TRBJ1-2; v_gene: TRBV19; CDR3aa: ASSKTGASYGYT
abundance: NA; j_gene: TRBJ2-2; v_gene: TRBV15; CDR3aa: ATSRDQGIANTGELF
abundance: NA; j_gene: TRBJ2-7; v_gene: TRBV5-1; CDR3aa: ASSVRVNYEQY
abundance: NA; j_gene: TRBJ1-5; v_gene: TRBV7-9; CDR3aa: ASSSDRGTGQPQH
abundance: NA; j_gene: TRBJ2-7; v_gene: TRBV11-2; CDR3aa: ASSSRSLNEQY
abundance: NA; j_gene: TRBJ2-1; v_gene: TRBV2; CDR3aa: ASSRGRYEQF
abundance: NA; j_gene: TRBJ2-2; v_gene: TRBV11-2; CDR3aa: ASSLSTGRDTGELF